The rows below give T cell receptor beta chains drawn from one sample of a study of blood T cell repertoires in COVID-19. Sequencing was performed with immunoSEQ multiplex PCR; in TCRdb, only in-frame clones are kept and a portion is missing. The data contain about 210,000 clones, more than 75% of them singletons. Sequencing was done on a sample of peripheral blood. These receptor sequences come from a human donor in a cohort sampled during active COVID-19. Each CDR3 is given with its conserved first and last residue. D genes are given only for firm matches. Not all rows give a size; the values are once, few, many and, for expanded clones, a class.

V gene,clone size,D gene,J gene,CDR3 DNA,CDR3 protein
TRBV14,NA,NA,TRBJ1-2,TGTGCCAGCAGCGAGGGACAAGGGGCCGGAAGCTACACCTTC,CASSEGQGAGSYTF
TRBV28,few,TRBD1,TRBJ1-5,TGTGCCAGCAGTTTGACAGGGTATAGCAATCAGCCCCAGCATTTT,CASSLTGYSNQPQHF
TRBV6-4,NA,NA,TRBJ1-4,TGTGCCAGCAGTGACAGGGAGAACGAAAAACTGTTTTTT,CASSDRENEKLFF
TRBV9,NA,TRBD1,TRBJ1-4,TGTGCCAGCAGTAAGCAGGGGGGAGGTGAAAAACTGTTTTTT,CASSKQGGGEKLFF
TRBV15,many,NA,TRBJ1-6,TGTGCCACCAGCAGAGATGGGCCAGGCAGACCCCTCCACTTT,CATSRDGPGRPLHF
TRBV6-6,NA,TRBD1,TRBJ1-5,TGTGCCAGCAGCTTGACAGGGGTGGAGGGTCAGCCCCAGCATTTT,CASSLTGVEGQPQHF
TRBV19,NA,TRBD2,TRBJ2-1,TGTGCCAGTAGTATAGATGGGGGACTAGCGGCATTCTTATACAATGAGCAGTTCTTC,CASSIDGGLAAFLYNEQFF
TRBV7-8,NA,TRBD1,TRBJ1-5,TGTGCCAGCAGCTTAGTTGGGACAGGGTATCCCTATAGCAATCAGCCCCAGCATTTT,CASSLVGTGYPYSNQPQHF
TRBV7-2,NA,TRBD2,TRBJ2-3,TGTGCCAGCAGCCATAGCGGGGGGGCCGGAGATACGCAGTATTTT,CASSHSGGAGDTQYF
TRBV3-1/TRBV3-2,NA,NA,TRBJ2-3,TGTGCCAGCAGCCGTGGGCTAGCCACAGATACGCAGTATTTT,CASSRGLATDTQYF
TRBV5-1,NA,TRBD1,TRBJ2-7,TGCGCCAGCAGCTTGGCCGATGACAGGGGTTCCTACGAGCAGTACTTC,CASSLADDRGSYEQYF
TRBV7-9,NA,TRBD2,TRBJ2-1,TGTGCCAGCAGCTTAGGTCTAGCGGGAGTGGGGAATGAGCAGTTCTTC,CASSLGLAGVGNEQFF
TRBV5-1,once,NA,TRBJ2-2,TGCGCCAGCAGCTTGTACAGCTCATTAAACACCGGGGAGCTGTTTTTT,CASSLYSSLNTGELFF
TRBV6-6,NA,NA,TRBJ1-4,TGTGCCAGCAGCCAGAGGGGGACCACAACTAATGAAAAACTGTTTTTT,CASSQRGTTTNEKLFF
TRBV2,once,NA,TRBJ1-2,TGTGCCAGCAGTAGACGGGAAGGAAACTATGGCTACACCTTC,CASSRREGNYGYTF
TRBV2,few,TRBD1,TRBJ1-4,TGTGCCAGCAAACAACAGGGGGCGCGAAGCGAAAAACTGTTTTTT,CASKQQGARSEKLFF
TRBV28,many,NA,TRBJ1-4,TGTGCCACCGCCGGGGGGCCGACAACTAATGAAAAACTGTTTTTT,CATAGGPTTNEKLFF
TRBV9,NA,NA,TRBJ2-3,TGTGCCAGCAGCGCCTTACTAGGAGGGGCGCAGTATTTT,CASSALLGGAQYF
TRBV4-2,NA,NA,TRBJ1-1,TGTGCCAGCAGCCAAGATATCGCGCAGGGAGGAGCTTTCTTT,CASSQDIAQGGAFF
TRBV5-1,NA,TRBD1,TRBJ1-2,TGCGCCAGCCATTCGGGACAGGGGGCACGCTATGGCTACACCTTC,CASHSGQGARYGYTF
TRBV12-3/TRBV12-4,NA,NA,TRBJ1-4,TGTGCCAGCAGTTTCCGGGTAGGAAAACTGTTTTTT,CASSFRVGKLFF
TRBV7-9,NA,NA,TRBJ1-2,TGTGCCAGCAGCTTAGCCGGGACACGGTATGGCTACACCTTC,CASSLAGTRYGYTF
TRBV10-1,NA,TRBD1,TRBJ2-2,TGCGCCACTGGGTGGAGACAGGGATACACCGGGGAGCTGTTTTTT,CATGWRQGYTGELFF
TRBV5-4,few,TRBD1,TRBJ1-2,TGTGCCAGCAGCAGTACAGGGGCTCCCTATCGTGCGGATGGCTACACCTTC,CASSSTGAPYRADGYTF
TRBV10-3,NA,NA,TRBJ2-3,TGTGCCCCGGGGGGCGCGGAGACTAGCACAGATACGCAGTATTTT,CAPGGAETSTDTQYF
TRBV27,few,NA,TRBJ2-7,TGTGCCAGCAGACGTGGGGGGGCGGTATACGAGCAGTACTTC,CASRRGGAVYEQYF
TRBV19,NA,TRBD1,TRBJ1-4,TGTGCCAGTAGTCTGTACAGGGGGCGCGATGAAAAACTGTTTTTT,CASSLYRGRDEKLFF
TRBV7-9,few,TRBD1,TRBJ1-2,TGTGCCAGCAGGCTCGGAGGGACAGGGATCACGGGGGACTATGGCTACACCTTC,CASRLGGTGITGDYGYTF
TRBV28,once,NA,TRBJ1-1,TGTGCCAGCAGCCCCCGCAGGAACACTGAAGCTTTCTTT,CASSPRRNTEAFF
TRBV4-3,NA,NA,TRBJ1-1,TGCGCCAGCAGCCAAGTTATCACCGGGACAGAAGCTTTCTTT,CASSQVITGTEAFF
TRBV9,NA,TRBD2,TRBJ2-1,TGTGCCAGCAGCGTAAGCGGGACCTCCTACAATGAGCAGTTCTTC,CASSVSGTSYNEQFF
TRBV6-5,once,NA,TRBJ2-7,TGTGCCAGCAGTTACTCGACAGGCCATGGCTACGAGCAGTACTTC,CASSYSTGHGYEQYF
TRBV5-4,few,TRBD1,TRBJ1-1,TGTGCCAGCAGCTCGCCGGGACAGGGAGTTAGTGAAGCTTTCTTT,CASSSPGQGVSEAFF
TRBV6-2/TRBV6-3,NA,TRBD2,TRBJ2-1,TGTGCCAGCAGTTACTCTCCCGGACTAGCGGGGGGAAATGAGCAGTTCTTC,CASSYSPGLAGGNEQFF
TRBV20-1,once,NA,TRBJ1-1,TGCAGTGCTACGGACACTGAAGCTTTCTTT,CSATDTEAFF
TRBV11-1,NA,NA,TRBJ2-1,TGTGCCAGCAGCCCACAACTAGCTCTTGCCTACAATGAGCAGTTCTTC,CASSPQLALAYNEQFF
TRBV28,NA,TRBD2,TRBJ2-4,TGTGCCAGCAGTCCGGGGGGGGAGTCCATAGCCAAAAACATTCAGTACTTC,CASSPGGESIAKNIQYF
TRBV21-1,once,NA,TRBJ2-5,TGTGCCAGCAGCAAAGACTCCCCTTGGGTCAGACAGATAGAGACCCAGTACTTC,CASSKDSPWVRQIETQYF
TRBV29-1,NA,TRBD2,TRBJ2-5,TGCAGCGTTCGGGAGGGAGGGGAAGAGACCCAGTACTTC,CSVREGGEETQYF
TRBV19,NA,TRBD1,TRBJ1-4,TGTGCCAGCAGGACACGAACGGACAGGAACGCGAGGGATAATGAAAAACTGTTTTTT,CASRTRTDRNARDNEKLFF
TRBV5-5,NA,NA,TRBJ2-4,TGTGCCAGCAGCTTGGGCGGTCAAAACATTCAGTACTTC,CASSLGGQNIQYF
TRBV5-4,few,TRBD2,TRBJ2-7,TGTGCCAGCAGACTGGAAATGGGCGGGAGGGTGGCCGAGCAGTACTTC,CASRLEMGGRVAEQYF
TRBV28,NA,NA,TRBJ1-2,TGTGCCAGCAGTTTACCCCTAGCAGTATCTGATGGCTACACCTTC,CASSLPLAVSDGYTF
TRBV29-1,NA,TRBD2,TRBJ2-3,TGCAGCGTTGGTCGGGGGGGGTACACAGATACGCAGTATTTT,CSVGRGGYTDTQYF
TRBV21-1,NA,NA,TRBJ2-1,TGTGCCAGCAGCAGGGGTGGACGGTTTGGGGCAAATGAGCAGTTCTTC,CASSRGGRFGANEQFF
TRBV5-4,NA,NA,TRBJ1-5,TGTGCCAGCAGCTCCGGGACACCTAATAGCAATCAGCCCCAGCATTTT,CASSSGTPNSNQPQHF
TRBV6-5,NA,NA,TRBJ2-1,TGTGCCAGCATCACGAGGGCTAGTTGGAATGAGCAGTTCTTC,CASITRASWNEQFF
TRBV4-2,once,TRBD1,TRBJ2-3,TGTGCCAGCAGCCAAGTCCCGGGACAGCACACAGATACGCAGTATTTT,CASSQVPGQHTDTQYF
TRBV5-1,NA,TRBD2,TRBJ2-5,TGCGCCAGCAGCTTGGGACTAGCGGGAGTTAGGGAGACCCAGTACTTC,CASSLGLAGVRETQYF
TRBV7-6,once,NA,TRBJ1-6,TGTGCCAGCAGCTCCTCGGCTGGCAGAGGTAATTCACCCCTCCACTTT,CASSSSAGRGNSPLHF
TRBV27,NA,NA,TRBJ1-5,TGTGCCAGCAGTTTATCACCCCTAAGAGATCAGCCCCAGCATTTT,CASSLSPLRDQPQHF
TRBV29-1,NA,NA,TRBJ2-1,TGCAGCGTCGAGGGTAGCGCGAATTCCTACAATGAGCAGTTCTTC,CSVEGSANSYNEQFF
TRBV19,few,NA,TRBJ1-6,TGTGCCAGTAGCCGTCCAGGGGTGAATAATTCACCCCTCCACTTT,CASSRPGVNNSPLHF
TRBV6-1,NA,NA,TRBJ1-5,TGTGCCAGCAGTGAAGCCGGGACAAATCAGCCCCAGCATTTT,CASSEAGTNQPQHF
TRBV5-1,NA,NA,TRBJ2-6,TGCGCCAGCAGCGTTGACAGCTCTGGGGCCAACGTCCTGACTTTC,CASSVDSSGANVLTF
TRBV28,few,TRBD2,TRBJ2-1,TGTGCCAGCAGTGAGCGGACTAGCGGGGCCTACAATGAGCAGTTCTTC,CASSERTSGAYNEQFF
TRBV7-2,once,NA,TRBJ2-5,TGTGCCAGCAGGCCGGTAGCGCTGCAAGAGACCCAGTACTTC,CASRPVALQETQYF